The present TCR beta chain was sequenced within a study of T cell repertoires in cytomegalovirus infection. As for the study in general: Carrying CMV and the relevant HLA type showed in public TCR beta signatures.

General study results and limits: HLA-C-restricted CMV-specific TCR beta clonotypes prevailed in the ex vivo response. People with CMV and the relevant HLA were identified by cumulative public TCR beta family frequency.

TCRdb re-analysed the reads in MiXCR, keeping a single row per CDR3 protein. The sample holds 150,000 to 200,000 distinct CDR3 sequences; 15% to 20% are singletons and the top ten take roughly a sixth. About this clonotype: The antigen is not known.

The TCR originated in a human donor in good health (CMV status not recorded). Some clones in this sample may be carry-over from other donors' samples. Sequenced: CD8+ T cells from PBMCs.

The CDR3 is CASSFGGSRPADTQYF. The CDR3 DNA is TGTGCCAGCAGCTTTGGAGGGAGCCGGCCTGCCGATACGCAGTATTTT. V and J are TRBV11-2 and TRBJ2-3, with D perhaps matching TRBD2 (6 bases). Germline CDR1 is SGHAT and CDR2 is FQNNGV. V gave up 3 bases and J gave up 6 bases, with 19 bases separating them. CDR3 length equals 16 residues.